The 3 T cell receptor beta chains below come from one sample, sequenced in a study of T-cell reconstitution after alpha-beta-depleted transplantation in children. During its preparation, the TCRbeta library received unique molecular identifiers. Via MiXCR, TCRdb re-called the PCR reads, giving one row per CDR3 protein. Seen here are 200,000 to 250,000 distinct CDR3 sequences, 20% to 30% observed once, and the top ten hold more than 4.5%. Specimen: PBMCs, mostly from graft donor cells, collected 360 days after TCRalphabeta/CD19-depleted stem cell transplant. The origin of the receptors is a female patient between 2 and 15 years old who had a stem cell transplant for congenital amegakaryocytic thrombocytopenia, so the T cells may come from the graft donor.

CDR3 sequence (DNA): TGTGCCAGCAGTTACGGGCGGGACCGCTACGAGCAGTACTTC. It translates to CASSYGRDRYEQYF. The V call is TRBV6-5, the J call TRBJ2-7; possibly TRBD2 for D (6 bases). Germline assignment: CDR1 MNHEY and CDR2 SVGAGI. This CDR3 region has 14 residues. V was trimmed by 2 bases and J by 3 bases, leaving 11 bases between them.

The table lists this clonotype with many counts. The rearrangement links TRBV29-1 to TRBJ2-1, with TRBD2 identical over 7 bases. Trimming cost V 3 bases and J 6 bases; bases outside gene matches: 8. Germline CDR1 SQVTM, CDR2 ANQGSEA. The CDR3 spans 14 residues. The CDR3 DNA follows: TGCAGCGTTGACGAGGGAGGGCCATCCAATGAGCAGTTCTTC. Encoded protein: CSVDEGGPSNEQFF.

The chain employs TRBV5-1 and TRBJ2-7, with 9 bases identical to TRBD1. Germline V gene lookup returns CDR1 SGHRS and CDR2 YFSETQ. After removal of 7 bases from V and 5 bases from J, the junction contained 7 bases not matched to a gene. The CDR3 has 13 residues. The CDR3 DNA reads as TGCGCCAGCCGCCGGGACAGGGAGCACGAGCAGTACTTC. Translated, it gives CASRRDREHEQYF.